A selection of T cell receptor beta chains follows, all from one sample in a study of blood T cell repertoires in COVID-19. The protocol was immunoSEQ multiplex PCR, while the TCRdb copy is restricted to in-frame clones and leaves out a portion. The top ten clones hold approximately 12% of a sample with around 170,000 clones, about four fifths of them seen once. Material: PBMCs or T cells enriched from blood (not recorded which). The receptors derive from a man between 50 and 59 years old who had recovered from COVID-19. Both conserved end residues are part of each CDR3. Each record gives: J gene, clone size, V gene, D gene, CDR3 DNA, CDR3 protein. D genes are given only for firm matches. Expanded clones get a size class; other rows say once, few or many, or leave the size out.

TRBJ1-4,-,TRBV7-9,-,TGTGCCAGCAGCCAAGCGACAACTAATGAAAAACTGTTTTTT,CASSQATTNEKLFF
TRBJ1-3,-,TRBV7-3,-,TGTGCCAGCAGCCGAAACTCCCCGGACAGACTGTCTGGAAACACCATATATTTT,CASSRNSPDRLSGNTIYF
TRBJ2-1,-,TRBV9,-,TGTGCCAGCAGCGTTAAGCGGGACAACTACAATGAGCAGTTCTTC,CASSVKRDNYNEQFF
TRBJ1-3,-,TRBV7-9,-,TGTGCCATTGAGGGAATTCTCTCTGGAAACACCATATATTTT,CAIEGILSGNTIYF
TRBJ1-2,few,TRBV4-3,TRBD1,TGCGCCAGCAGCCCTCGGGCAGGGGGTATGGGATACTACACCTTC,CASSPRAGGMGYYTF
TRBJ2-3,-,TRBV4-1,TRBD1,TGCGCCAGCAGCCAAAGGCCAGGGGGCCAAGATACGCAGTATTTT,CASSQRPGGQDTQYF
TRBJ2-5,-,TRBV5-1,TRBD1,TGCGCCAGCAGCCTCACAGGGGGGCAAGAGACCCAGTACTTC,CASSLTGGQETQYF
TRBJ1-1,-,TRBV2,-,TGTGCCAGCAGGGAAGTGGGGCCTGAAGCTTTCTTT,CASREVGPEAFF
TRBJ1-2,-,TRBV10-3,TRBD1,TGTGCCATCAGTCAGACAGGGGATCTAAAAGGCTACACCTTC,CAISQTGDLKGYTF
TRBJ2-5,few,TRBV4-2,TRBD2,TGTGCCAGCAGCCACGACTGGACTAGCGGGTATGAGACCCAGTACTTC,CASSHDWTSGYETQYF
TRBJ1-6,-,TRBV25-1,-,TGTGCCAGCAATCGCGCCTACTCACCCCTCCACTTT,CASNRAYSPLHF
TRBJ1-3,once,TRBV27,TRBD1,TGTGCCAGCATGGTGACAGGGAAGGGAAACACCATATATTTT,CASMVTGKGNTIYF
TRBJ1-3,-,TRBV7-6,-,TGTGCCAGCAGCTTAGGCAGTTTAGGAAACACCATATATTTT,CASSLGSLGNTIYF
TRBJ1-4,-,TRBV19,-,TGTGCCAGTAGTATCGGAGCGGAGACGGGGGAAAAACTGTTTTTT,CASSIGAETGEKLFF
TRBJ2-7,-,TRBV3-1/TRBV3-2,-,TGTGCCAGCAGGTTACAGGACGAGCAGTACTTC,CASRLQDEQYF
TRBJ2-5,-,TRBV5-1,-,TGCGCCAGCAGCGTCTCCGGGAAACAAGAGACCCAGTACTTC,CASSVSGKQETQYF
TRBJ1-6,few,TRBV30,TRBD1,TGTGCCGGGAGGCCTCGGGACAGGGGGCATTCACCCCTCCACTTT,CAGRPRDRGHSPLHF
TRBJ1-2,-,TRBV7-9,-,TGTGCCAGCAGCCCCCCCCTCTATGGCTACACCTTC,CASSPPLYGYTF
TRBJ1-1,-,TRBV12-5,-,TGTGCTAGTGGTTTGGGGGGCGCTGAAGCTTTCTTT,CASGLGGAEAFF
TRBJ1-1,-,TRBV27,TRBD1,TGTGCCAGCAGTTTAACAGGGGGCGGTTTAGGGGGCGCTGAAGCTTTCTTT,CASSLTGGGLGGAEAFF
TRBJ2-1,few,TRBV5-1,TRBD2,TGCGCCAGCAGCTTGGTAACTAGCGGGGGCCATGAGCAGTTCTTC,CASSLVTSGGHEQFF
TRBJ2-2,-,TRBV9,TRBD1,TGTGCCAGCAGCACCGGACAGGGTAGGCCGGCCGGGGAGCTGTTTTTT,CASSTGQGRPAGELFF
TRBJ1-2,-,TRBV10-3,TRBD1,TGTGCCATCACCAGAGAGGGGAGACAGGGGGGCCCTCGGGGCTACACCTTC,CAITREGRQGGPRGYTF
TRBJ1-5,many,TRBV28,TRBD1,TGTGCCAGCAGTTTAACACAGGGGGAAAGGCAGCCCCAGCATTTT,CASSLTQGERQPQHF
TRBJ2-7,-,TRBV11-2,TRBD2,TGTGCCAGCAGCTTAGTGGGGCTGGCGGGGGGCAACTACGAGCAGTACTTC,CASSLVGLAGGNYEQYF
TRBJ1-6,-,TRBV6-5,TRBD1,TGTGCCAGCAGGTCCGGGACAGGCACCAATTCACCCCTCCACTTT,CASRSGTGTNSPLHF
TRBJ1-6,once,TRBV7-7,TRBD1,TGTGCTAGCAGCGCGGACAGGAATTCACCCCTCCACTTT,CASSADRNSPLHF
TRBJ1-4,many,TRBV4-3,TRBD1,TGCGCCAGCAGTCAGGGGGCAACTAATGAAAAACTGTTTTTT,CASSQGATNEKLFF
TRBJ2-3,few,TRBV7-9,-,TGTGCCAGCAGCCAGCAGGCCCGCACAGATACGCAGTATTTT,CASSQQARTDTQYF
TRBJ2-3,-,TRBV7-9,-,TGTGCCAGCAGCCCGCGGGGGCGCAGCACAGATACGCAGTATTTT,CASSPRGRSTDTQYF
TRBJ1-1,-,TRBV27,-,TGTGCCAGCAGTCCCTATCAGAACACTGAAGCTTTCTTT,CASSPYQNTEAFF
TRBJ1-4,-,TRBV5-4,TRBD1,TGTGCCAGCAGCTCATCCATAGGGACAGATGAAAAACTGTTTTTT,CASSSSIGTDEKLFF
TRBJ2-3,once,TRBV5-1,TRBD2,TGCGCCAGCAGCTCGTATCTAGCGGGGTCGTATACGCAGTATTTT,CASSSYLAGSYTQYF